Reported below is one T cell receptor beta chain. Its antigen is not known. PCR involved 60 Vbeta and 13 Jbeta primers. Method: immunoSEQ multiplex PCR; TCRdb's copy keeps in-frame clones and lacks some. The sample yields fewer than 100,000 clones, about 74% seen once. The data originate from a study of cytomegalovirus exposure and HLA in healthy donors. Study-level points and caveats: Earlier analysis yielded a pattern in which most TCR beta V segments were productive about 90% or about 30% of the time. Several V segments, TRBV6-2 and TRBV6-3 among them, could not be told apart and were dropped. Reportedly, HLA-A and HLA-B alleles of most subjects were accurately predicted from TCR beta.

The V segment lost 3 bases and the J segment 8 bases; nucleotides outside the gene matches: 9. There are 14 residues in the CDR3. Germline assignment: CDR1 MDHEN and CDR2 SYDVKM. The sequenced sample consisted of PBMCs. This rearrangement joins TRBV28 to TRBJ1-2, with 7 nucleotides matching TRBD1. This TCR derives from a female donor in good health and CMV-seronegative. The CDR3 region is CASSLEQGTRGYTF. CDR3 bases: TGTGCCAGCAGTTTGGAACAGGGGACTCGAGGCTACACCTTC.